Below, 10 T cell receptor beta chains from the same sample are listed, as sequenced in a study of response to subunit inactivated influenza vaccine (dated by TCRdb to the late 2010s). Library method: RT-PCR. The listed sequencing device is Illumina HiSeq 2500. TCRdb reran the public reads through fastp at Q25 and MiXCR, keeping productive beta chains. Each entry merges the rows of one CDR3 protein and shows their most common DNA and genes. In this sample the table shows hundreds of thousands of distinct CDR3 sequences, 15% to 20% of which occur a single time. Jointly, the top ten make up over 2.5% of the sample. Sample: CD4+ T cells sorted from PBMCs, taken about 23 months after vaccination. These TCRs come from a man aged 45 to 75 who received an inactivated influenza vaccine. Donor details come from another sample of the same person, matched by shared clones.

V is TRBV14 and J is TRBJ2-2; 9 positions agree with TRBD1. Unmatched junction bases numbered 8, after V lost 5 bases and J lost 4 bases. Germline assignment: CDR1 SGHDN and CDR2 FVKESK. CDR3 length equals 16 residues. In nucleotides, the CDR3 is TGTGCCAGCAGCGGGGACAGGGAGGCGATCACCGGGGAGCTGTTTTTT. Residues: CASSGDREAITGELFF.

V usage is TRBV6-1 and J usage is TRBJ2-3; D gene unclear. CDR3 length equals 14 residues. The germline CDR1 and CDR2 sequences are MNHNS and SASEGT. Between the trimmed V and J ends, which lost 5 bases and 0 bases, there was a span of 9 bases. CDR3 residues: CASSRSASTDTQYF. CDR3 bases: TGTGCCAGCAGTCGGTCTGCTAGCACAGATACGCAGTATTTT.

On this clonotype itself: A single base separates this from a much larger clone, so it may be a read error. This chain's CDR3 is CSAGVGTGINQPQHF. The CDR3 DNA is TGCAGTGCTGGGGTTGGGACAGGGATTAATCAGCCCCAGCATTTT. The chain carries TRBV20-1 and TRBJ1-5, with 9 bases matching TRBD1. The CDR3 length is 15 residues. Germline CDR1 reads DFQATT; CDR2 reads SNEGSKA (reference sequence). The trim removed 5 bases at V and 4 bases at J, leaving 9 bases unmatched.

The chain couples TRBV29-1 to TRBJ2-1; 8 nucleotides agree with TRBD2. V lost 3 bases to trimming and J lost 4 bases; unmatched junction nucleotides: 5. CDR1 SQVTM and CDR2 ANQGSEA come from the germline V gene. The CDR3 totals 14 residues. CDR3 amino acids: CSVDTAGGYNEQFF. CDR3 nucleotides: TGCAGCGTTGATACCGCGGGGGGATACAATGAGCAGTTCTTC.

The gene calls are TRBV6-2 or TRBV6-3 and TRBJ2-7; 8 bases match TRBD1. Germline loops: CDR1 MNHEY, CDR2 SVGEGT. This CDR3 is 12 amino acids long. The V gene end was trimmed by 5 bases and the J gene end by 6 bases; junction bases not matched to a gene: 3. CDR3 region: CASSRTGFEQYF. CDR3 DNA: TGTGCCAGCAGTCGGACAGGGTTCGAGCAGTACTTC.

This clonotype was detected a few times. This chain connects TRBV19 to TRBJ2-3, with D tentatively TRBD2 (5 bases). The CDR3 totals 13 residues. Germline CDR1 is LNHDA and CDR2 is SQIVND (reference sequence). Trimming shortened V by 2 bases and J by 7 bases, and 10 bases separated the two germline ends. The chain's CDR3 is CASSIRREYTQYF. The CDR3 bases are TGTGCCAGTAGTATAAGACGGGAATATACGCAGTATTTT.

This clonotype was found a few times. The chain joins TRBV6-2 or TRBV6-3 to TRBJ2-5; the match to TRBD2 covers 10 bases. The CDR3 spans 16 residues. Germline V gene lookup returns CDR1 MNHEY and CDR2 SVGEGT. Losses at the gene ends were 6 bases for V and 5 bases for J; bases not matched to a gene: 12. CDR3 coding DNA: TGTGCCAGCAGCCGGGCTAGCGGGAGATATTCGGAGACCCAGTACTTC. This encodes CASSRASGRYSETQYF.

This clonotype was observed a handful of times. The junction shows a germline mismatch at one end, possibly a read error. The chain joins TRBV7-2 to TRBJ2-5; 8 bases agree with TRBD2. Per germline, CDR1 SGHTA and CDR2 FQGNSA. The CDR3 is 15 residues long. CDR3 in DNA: TGTGCCAGCAGCCTAGCGGCGGGGGGTGGAGAGACCCAGTACTTC. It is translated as CASSLAAGGGETQYF.

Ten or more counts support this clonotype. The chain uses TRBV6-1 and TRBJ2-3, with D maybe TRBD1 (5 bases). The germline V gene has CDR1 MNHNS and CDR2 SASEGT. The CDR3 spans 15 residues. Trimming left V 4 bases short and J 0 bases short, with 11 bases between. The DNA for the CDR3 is TGTGCCAGCAGTGGGATACAGGTTAGCACAGATACGCAGTATTTT. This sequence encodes CASSGIQVSTDTQYF.

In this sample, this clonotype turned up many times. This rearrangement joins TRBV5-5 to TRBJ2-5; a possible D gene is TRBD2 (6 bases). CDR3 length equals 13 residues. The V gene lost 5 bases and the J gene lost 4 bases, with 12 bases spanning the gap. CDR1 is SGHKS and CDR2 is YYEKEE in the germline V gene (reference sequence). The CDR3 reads CASRPDGGETQYF. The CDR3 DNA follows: TGTGCCAGCAGACCTGACGGGGGAGAGACCCAGTACTTC.